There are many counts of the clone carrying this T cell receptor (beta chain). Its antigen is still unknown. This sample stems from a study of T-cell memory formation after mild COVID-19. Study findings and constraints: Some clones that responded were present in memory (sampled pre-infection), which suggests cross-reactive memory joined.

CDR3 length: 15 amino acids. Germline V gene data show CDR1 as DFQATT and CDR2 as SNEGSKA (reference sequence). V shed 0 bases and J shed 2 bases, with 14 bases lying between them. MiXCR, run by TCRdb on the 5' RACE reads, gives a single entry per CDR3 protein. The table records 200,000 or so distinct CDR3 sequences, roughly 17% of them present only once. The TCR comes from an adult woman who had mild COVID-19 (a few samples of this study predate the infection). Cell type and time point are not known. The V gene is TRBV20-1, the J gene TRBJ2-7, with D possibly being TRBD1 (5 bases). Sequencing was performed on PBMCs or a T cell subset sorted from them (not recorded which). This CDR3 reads CSARDHLGAPYEQYF. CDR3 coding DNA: TGCAGTGCTAGAGATCACTTAGGGGCCCCCTACGAGCAGTACTTC.